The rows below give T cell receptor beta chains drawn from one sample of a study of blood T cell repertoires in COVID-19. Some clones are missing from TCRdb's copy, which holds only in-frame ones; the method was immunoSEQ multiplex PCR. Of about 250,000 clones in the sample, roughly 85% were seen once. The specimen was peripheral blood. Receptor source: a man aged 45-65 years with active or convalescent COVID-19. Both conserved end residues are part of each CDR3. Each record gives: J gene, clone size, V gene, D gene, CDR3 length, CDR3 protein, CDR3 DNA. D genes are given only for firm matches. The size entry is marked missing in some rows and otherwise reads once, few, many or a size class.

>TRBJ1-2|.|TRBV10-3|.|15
CAISEGGARLYGYTF
TGTGCCATCAGTGAAGGTGGGGCCCGGCTCTATGGCTACACCTTC
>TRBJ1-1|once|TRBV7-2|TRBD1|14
CASSLRGLTTEAFF
TGTGCCAGCAGCCTCAGGGGGCTGACCACTGAAGCTTTCTTT
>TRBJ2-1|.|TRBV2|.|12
CASSPQGNEQFF
TGTGCCAGCAGCCCACAGGGAAATGAGCAGTTCTTC
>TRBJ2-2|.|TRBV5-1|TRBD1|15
CASTRQGANTGELFF
TGCGCCAGCACCCGACAGGGGGCTAACACCGGGGAGCTGTTTTTT
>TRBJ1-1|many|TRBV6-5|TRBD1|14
CASRFGTGGTEAFF
TGTGCCAGCAGGTTCGGGACAGGGGGCACTGAAGCTTTCTTT
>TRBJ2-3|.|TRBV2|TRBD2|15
CASSANGRDTDTQYF
TGTGCCAGCAGTGCTAACGGGAGGGATACAGATACGCAGTATTTT
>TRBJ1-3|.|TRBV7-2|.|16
CASSLDMGASGNTIYF
TGTGCCAGCAGCTTAGATATGGGGGCCTCTGGAAACACCATATATTTT
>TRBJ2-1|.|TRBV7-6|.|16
CASSPWGESSYNEQFF
TGTGCCAGCAGCCCCTGGGGAGAGAGCTCCTACAATGAGCAGTTCTTC
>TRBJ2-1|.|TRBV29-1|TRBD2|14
CSVSPRSGGGEQFF
TGCAGCGTTTCCCCGAGAAGCGGGGGAGGAGAGCAGTTCTTC
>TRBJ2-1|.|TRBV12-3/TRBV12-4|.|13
CASSSSGSGEQFF
TGTGCCAGCAGCTCCAGCGGCTCCGGTGAGCAGTTCTTC
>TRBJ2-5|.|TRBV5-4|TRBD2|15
CASSSSGSGQETQYF
TGTGCCAGCAGCTCTAGCGGGAGTGGACAAGAGACCCAGTACTTC
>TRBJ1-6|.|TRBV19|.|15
CASSPGGSYNSPLHF
TGTGCCAGTAGCCCCGGAGGGTCCTATAATTCACCCCTCCACTTT
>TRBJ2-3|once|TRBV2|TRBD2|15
CASNPLAGVGVLKYF
TGTGCCAGCAACCCGCTAGCGGGAGTTGGGGTACTCAAGTATTTT
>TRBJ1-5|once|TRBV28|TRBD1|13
CASSLDRGQPQHF
TGTGCCAGCAGTTTAGACAGGGGCCAGCCCCAGCATTTT
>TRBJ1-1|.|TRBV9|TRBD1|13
CASSPGTGVNPFF
TGTGCCAGCAGCCCGGGGACAGGGGTTAATCCGTTCTTT
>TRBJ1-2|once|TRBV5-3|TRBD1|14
CVRSISGTGRSYTF
TGTGTCAGAAGCATATCCGGGACAGGACGAAGCTACACCTTC
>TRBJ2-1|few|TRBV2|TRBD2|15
CASSETSGRRNEQFF
TGTGCCAGCAGCGAGACTAGCGGGAGGAGGAATGAGCAGTTCTTC
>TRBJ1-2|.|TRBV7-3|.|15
CASSLMPGELNGYTF
TGTGCCAGCAGCTTAATGCCAGGGGAATTGAATGGCTACACCTTC
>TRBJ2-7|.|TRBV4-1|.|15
CASSQEETRTYEQYF
TGCGCCAGCAGCCAAGAAGAGACAAGAACCTACGAGCAGTACTTC
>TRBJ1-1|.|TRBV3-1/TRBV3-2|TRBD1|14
CASSPVGGLTEAFF
TGTGCCAGCAGCCCGGTAGGGGGCTTGACGGAAGCTTTCTTT
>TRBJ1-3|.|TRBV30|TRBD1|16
CAWSQDRGPSGNTIYF
TGTGCCTGGAGTCAGGACAGGGGACCTTCTGGAAACACCATATATTTT
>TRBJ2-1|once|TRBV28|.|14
CASRPELQGLGRFF
TGTGCCAGCAGACCAGAACTCCAGGGTCTTGGTCGGTTCTTC
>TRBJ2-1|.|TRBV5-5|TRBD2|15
CASSLRGRYYNEQFF
TGTGCCAGCAGCTTGCGCGGGAGATATTACAATGAGCAGTTCTTC
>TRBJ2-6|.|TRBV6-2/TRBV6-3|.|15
CASSPTGSGANVLTF
TGTGCCAGCAGCCCAACAGGGTCTGGGGCCAACGTCCTGACTTTC
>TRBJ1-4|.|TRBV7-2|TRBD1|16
CASSPGPGTGGPRLFF
TGTGCCAGCAGCCCAGGGCCTGGGACAGGGGGCCCGAGACTGTTTTTT
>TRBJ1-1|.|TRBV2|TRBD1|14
CASSETGGNTEAFF
TGTGCCAGCAGTGAAACAGGGGGGAACACTGAAGCTTTCTTT
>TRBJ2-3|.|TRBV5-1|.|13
CASSLGTVDTQYF
TGCGCCAGCAGCTTGGGGACAGTAGATACGCAGTATTTT
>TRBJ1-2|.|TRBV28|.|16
CASLLLGATDSYGYTF
TGTGCCTCCCTCCTCCTGGGGGCGACAGACTCCTATGGCTACACCTTC
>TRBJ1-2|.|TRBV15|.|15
CATSRKVTDLYGYTF
TGTGCCACCAGCCGTAAAGTAACAGACCTCTATGGCTACACCTTC
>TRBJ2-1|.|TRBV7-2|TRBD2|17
CASSLTSGRSSYNEQFF
TGTGCCAGCAGCCTCACTAGCGGGAGGTCCTCCTACAATGAGCAGTTCTTC
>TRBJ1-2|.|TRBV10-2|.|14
CASSGTGGNYGYTF
TGCGCCAGCAGTGGCACTGGGGGGAACTATGGCTACACCTTC
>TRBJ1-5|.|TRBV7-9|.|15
CASSLAGGRDQPQHF
TGTGCCAGCAGCTTAGCCGGGGGGCGCGACCAGCCCCAGCATTTT
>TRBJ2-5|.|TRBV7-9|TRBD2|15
CASSLRGRAQETQYF
TGTGCCAGCAGCTTACGCGGGAGGGCCCAAGAGACCCAGTACTTC
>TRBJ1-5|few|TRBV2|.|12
CASSAPPGSQHF
TGTGCCAGCAGTGCCCCTCCCGGGTCCCAGCATTTT
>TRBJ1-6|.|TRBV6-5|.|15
CASRPTGPAATPLHF
TGTGCCAGCAGACCCACAGGGCCCGCGGCGACACCCCTCCACTTT
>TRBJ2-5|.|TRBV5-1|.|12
CASSEGGETQYF
TGCGCCAGCTCGGAGGGAGGAGAGACCCAGTACTTC
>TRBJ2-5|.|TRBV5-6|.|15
CASSLALFSQETQYF
TGTGCCAGCAGCTTGGCGCTTTTCAGCCAAGAGACCCAGTACTTC
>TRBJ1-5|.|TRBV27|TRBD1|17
CASTTGGVSGLMEPQHF
TGTGCCAGCACTACAGGGGGAGTCTCCGGCCTAATGGAGCCCCAGCATTTT
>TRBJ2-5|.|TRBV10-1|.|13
CATSRRREETQYF
TGCGCCACTTCACGTCGGAGGGAAGAGACCCAGTACTTC
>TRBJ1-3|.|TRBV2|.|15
CASHDQEGVGNTIYF
TGTGCCAGCCACGATCAGGAGGGCGTTGGAAACACCATATATTTT
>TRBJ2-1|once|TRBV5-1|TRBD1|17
CASRNRGRVSSYNEQFF
TGCGCCAGCAGGAACAGGGGGCGCGTCAGCTCCTACAATGAGCAGTTCTTC
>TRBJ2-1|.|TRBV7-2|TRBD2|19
CASSQYRLADTNPGNEQFF
TGTGCCAGCAGCCAATACCGGCTAGCGGACACCAATCCGGGCAATGAGCAGTTCTTC
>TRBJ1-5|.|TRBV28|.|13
CASKQGGNQPQHF
TGTGCCAGCAAACAGGGAGGGAATCAGCCCCAGCATTTT
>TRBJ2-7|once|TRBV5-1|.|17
CASSLGWDADSSYEQYF
TGCGCCAGCAGCTTGGGGTGGGATGCAGACAGCTCCTACGAGCAGTACTTC
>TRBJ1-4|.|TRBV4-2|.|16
CASSQGLRGNNEKLFF
TGTGCCAGCAGCCAAGGACTGAGGGGGAATAATGAAAAACTGTTTTTT
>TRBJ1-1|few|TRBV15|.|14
CATSRDRLNTEAFF
TGTGCCACCAGCAGAGACAGATTGAACACTGAAGCTTTCTTT
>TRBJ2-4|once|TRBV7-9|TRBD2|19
CASSLGAGGAGLAKNIQYF
TGTGCCAGCAGCTTAGGGGCGGGAGGGGCCGGACTAGCCAAAAACATTCAGTACTTC
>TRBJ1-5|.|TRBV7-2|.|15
CASSRGTAGNQPQHF
TGTGCCAGCAGCCGGGGGACCGCCGGCAATCAGCCCCAGCATTTT
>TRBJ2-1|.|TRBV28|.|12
CASSLKGGEQFF
TGTGCCAGCAGTTTAAAAGGGGGTGAGCAGTTCTTC
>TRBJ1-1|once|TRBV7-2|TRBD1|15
CASVPGQGVSGEAFF
TGTGCCAGCGTACCGGGACAGGGGGTTTCCGGTGAAGCTTTCTTT
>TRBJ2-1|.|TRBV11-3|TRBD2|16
CASSPLAGSSYNEQFF
TGTGCCAGCAGCCCGCTAGCGGGTAGCTCCTACAATGAGCAGTTCTTC
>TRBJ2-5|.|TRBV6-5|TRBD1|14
CASSYSTGKETQYF
TGTGCCAGCAGTTACTCGACAGGGAAAGAGACCCAGTACTTC
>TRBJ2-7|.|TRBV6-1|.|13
CASSEQASYEQYF
TGTGCCAGCAGTGAACAGGCTTCCTACGAGCAGTACTTC